Below are 18 T cell receptor beta chains sequenced from a single sample in a study of cytomegalovirus exposure and HLA in healthy donors. 60 Vbeta and 13 Jbeta primers were used in PCR. This table comes from immunoSEQ multiplex PCR, and its TCRdb copy is limited to in-frame clones, with some not included. The table shows 200,000 to 250,000 clones, with 75% to 90% occurring only once. The sample consisted of PBMCs. The receptors stem from a woman aged 40 to 50 in good health and CMV-seronegative.

CDR3 DNA: TGTGCCAGTCGGCGGCGTGGTACGCAGTATTTT. The encoded protein is CASRRRGTQYF. This rearrangement joins TRBV2 to TRBJ2-3; no clear D. Germline lookup yields CDR1 SNHLY and CDR2 FYNNEI. The V and J ends lost 9 bases and 8 bases respectively, with 12 bases between them. The CDR3 covers 11 residues.

The chain employs TRBV19 and TRBJ1-3, with unresolved D. Per the germline V gene, CDR1 is LNHDA and CDR2 is SQIVND (reference sequence). The CDR3 is made up of 14 amino acids. V shed 7 bases and J shed 0 bases, with 10 bases lying between them. The CDR3 nucleotides are TGTGCCAGTAAGGACTGGGACTCTGGAAACACCATATATTTT. Its translation: CASKDWDSGNTIYF.

This chain uses TRBV5-1 with TRBJ2-2; TRBD2 matches at 14 bases. Trimming took 5 bases from V and 6 from J; bases not matched to a gene: 9. The CDR3 sequence is 17 residues long. Germline CDR1 is SGHRS and CDR2 is YFSETQ. The CDR3 here is CASRGQGLAGVAGELFF. Here the CDR3 DNA reads TGCGCCAGCAGGGGACAGGGACTAGCGGGAGTAGCCGGGGAGCTGTTTTTT.

The chain recombines TRBV7-8 with TRBJ2-3; D not resolved. The V end lost 4 bases, the J end lost 0 bases, and 14 bases lay between the germline ends. Germline V CDR1 and CDR2: SGHVS, FQNEAQ. This CDR3 has 16 residues. The CDR3 DNA reads TGTGCCAGCAGCTCCCCCCCATGGCAAAGCACAGATACGCAGTATTTT. The encoded protein is CASSSPPWQSTDTQYF.

The chain couples TRBV9 to TRBJ1-1; the D gene is possibly TRBD1 (5 bases). Trimming shortened V by 0 bases and J by 0 bases, and 12 bases separated the two germline ends. There are 16 residues in the CDR3. Germline V CDR1 and CDR2: SGDLS, YYNGEE. The DNA for the CDR3 is TGTGCCAGCAGCGTAGATCAGGGCGACATGAACACTGAAGCTTTCTTT. Protein: CASSVDQGDMNTEAFF.

The rearrangement joins TRBV13 to TRBJ1-1, with D tentatively TRBD1 (5 bases). Looked up from germline, CDR1 is PRHDT and CDR2 is FYEKMQ (reference sequence). The CDR3 is made up of 14 amino acids. V was pared by 1 base and J by 2 bases, with 8 bases between. The DNA of the CDR3 is TGTGCCAGCAGCTTAGCCGGGGGTAACACTGAAGCTTTCTTT. Its translation is CASSLAGGNTEAFF.

This clone was seen a single time. The J gene is TRBJ2-4, the V gene TRBV10-3; 7 nucleotides line up with TRBD1. The CDR3 covers 17 residues. CDR1 is ENHRY and CDR2 is SYGVKD in the germline V gene. Germline trimming cut 0 bases from V and 3 bases from J; bases unmatched to any gene: 8. The CDR3 DNA sequence: TGTGCCATCAGTGAGTCCCAGGCAGGGGGTTACAAAAACATTCAGTACTTC. Protein product: CAISESQAGGYKNIQYF.

The rearrangement joins TRBV18 to TRBJ2-1; the D gene is possibly TRBD1 (5 bases). Germline loops: CDR1 KGHSH, CDR2 LQKENI. This CDR3 has 14 residues. Trimming took 3 bases from V and 4 from J, leaving 10 bases between them. In DNA form, the CDR3 reads TGTGCCAGCTCACCGACAGCGTTATACAATGAGCAGTTCTTC. It is translated as CASSPTALYNEQFF. Full variable domain (outside the CDR3, taken from reference TRBV18 and TRBJ2-1): NAGVMQNPRHLVRRRGQEARLRCSPMKGHSHVYWYRQLPEEGLKFMVYLQKENIIDESGMPKERFSAEFPKEGPSILRIQQVVRGDSAAYFCASSPTALYNEQFFGPGTRLTVL.

This chain joins TRBV19 and TRBJ2-6; the D gene is possibly TRBD1 (5 bases). This CDR3 region has 17 residues. The V gene lost 0 bases and the J gene lost 0 bases, with 9 bases spanning the gap. The V gene's germline CDR1 is LNHDA and CDR2 SQIVND (reference sequence). In DNA form, the CDR3 reads TGTGCCAGTAGTATAGATACCGACAGCTCTGGGGCCAACGTCCTGACTTTC. This codes for CASSIDTDSSGANVLTF.

In regard to this clone: One end of the junction varies from germline; a read error may be responsible. CDR3 nucleotides: TGCGCCAGCAGCCAGGGACTAGCGGGAGGCCTCTCCCACGAGCAGTACTTC. It encodes CASSQGLAGGLSHEQYF. The genes are TRBV5-1 and TRBJ2-7; 15 bases agree with TRBD2. CDR1 SGHRS and CDR2 YFSETQ come from the germline V gene. This CDR3 comprises 17 residues.

The chain carries TRBV6-5 and TRBJ1-1; 10 bases are a match to TRBD1. Germline V gene lookup returns CDR1 MNHEY and CDR2 SVGAGI. The CDR3 runs to 14 residues. J lost 1 base, V lost 6 bases, and 2 bases had no gene match. In DNA, the CDR3 is TGTGCCAGCAGACGGGACAGGGGGAACACTGAAGCTTTCTTT. It is translated as CASRRDRGNTEAFF.

CDR3 DNA sequence: TGTGCCAGCAAGCTCAGGGGCCTGGGGGGCAATCAGCCCCAGCATTTT. It yields the protein CASKLRGLGGNQPQHF. The rearrangement uses TRBV2 and TRBJ1-5; D is perhaps TRBD1 (6 bases). Trimming removed 7 bases at V and 2 bases at J, with 18 bases between. Looked up from germline, CDR1 is SNHLY and CDR2 is FYNNEI. The CDR3 is 16 residues long. The full variable domain, completed using reference TRBV2 and TRBJ1-5, is EPEVTQTPSHQVTQMGQEVILRCVPISNHLYFYWYRQILGQKVEFLVSFYNNEISEKSEIFDDQFSVERPDGSNFTLKIRSTKLEDSAMYFCASKLRGLGGNQPQHFGDGTRLSIL.

The CDR3 here is CASGTVYEQYF. CDR3 nucleotides: TGTGCCTCGGGAACAGTCTACGAGCAGTACTTC. This chain joins TRBV19 and TRBJ2-7, with a tentative D call TRBD2 (5 bases). CDR1 and CDR2 from the germline V gene are LNHDA and SQIVND (reference sequence). The CDR3 has 11 amino acids. Trimming shortened V by 11 bases and J by 3 bases, and 11 bases separated the two germline ends.

The rearrangement uses TRBV6-5 and TRBJ1-2; the D is unclear. This CDR3 has 13 amino acids. Germline assignment: CDR1 MNHEY and CDR2 SVGAGI. The V end lost 6 bases, the J end lost 7 bases, and 15 bases lay between the germline ends. The CDR3 spells CASRSTSRPGYTF. The CDR3, as DNA: TGTGCCAGCAGGTCCACAAGTCGTCCTGGCTACACCTTC.

The chain couples TRBV2 to TRBJ2-7, with 8 bases fitting TRBD1. V lost 5 bases to trimming and J lost 6 bases; unmatched junction nucleotides: 9. The length of the CDR3 is 14 residues. The germline V gene has CDR1 SNHLY and CDR2 FYNNEI. The CDR3 region has the DNA TGTGCCAGCAGTCCGGGGCAGGGGGCAACCGAGCAGTACTTC. This encodes CASSPGQGATEQYF.

This chain connects TRBV6-5 to TRBJ2-2, with TRBD1 as a possible D gene (5 bases). The V end lost 7 bases, the J end lost 1 base, and 13 bases lay between the germline ends. Germline V gene sequence: CDR1 MNHEY, CDR2 SVGAGI. The length of the CDR3 is 15 residues. As DNA, the CDR3 is TGTGCCAGCAAACTGGGGCTTTTGAACACCGGGGAGCTGTTTTTT. Translated: CASKLGLLNTGELFF.

With respect to this clone: Sequence at one end of the junction differs from germline and may be a read error. The chain's CDR3 is CASTGVTGLINEQLF. The CDR3 bases are TGTGCCAGCACTGGTGTTACGGGTTTGATAAATGAGCAGCTCTTC. The chain combines TRBV6-5 with TRBJ2-1; D gene uncertain. In germline, CDR1 is MNHEY, CDR2 SVGAGI. The CDR3 totals 15 residues.

V gene TRBV19 combines with J gene TRBJ2-5; D may be TRBD2 (5 bases). This CDR3 has 16 residues. Germline values: CDR1 LNHDA, CDR2 SQIVND (reference sequence). Trimming cost V 1 base and J 6 bases, with 18 bases left between them. DNA for the CDR3: TGTGCCAGTAGTATAGGAGGTAATTGGGAGAGGAAGACCCAGTACTTC. Its translation is CASSIGGNWERKTQYF.